This TCR beta chain was found in a study of T-cell reconstitution after alpha-beta-depleted transplantation in children. This clonotype was observed a handful of times. The CDR3 sequence is 15 residues long. Germline V gives CDR1 KGHSH, CDR2 LQKENI. Between the trimmed V and J ends, which lost 3 bases and 2 bases, there was a span of 13 bases. It was with unique molecular identifiers that the TCRbeta library was prepared. In TCRdb, the PCR reads were re-called with MiXCR into one record per CDR3 protein. The sample has more than 550,000 distinct CDR3 sequences; roughly a tenth are singletons. The starting material was PBMCs from the stem cell graft donor, obtained from the stem cell graft. The source is a human donor who donated a stem cell graft to a child with acute myeloid leukemia. V and J are TRBV18 and TRBJ1-2; weak D call: TRBD1 (5 bases). The CDR3 DNA reads TGTGCCAGCTCACCGACAGCCGGGCCCAACTATGGCTACACCTTC. Its translation is CASSPTAGPNYGYTF. The full variable domain, its missing parts supplied by reference TRBV18 and TRBJ1-2, is NAGVMQNPRHLVRRRGQEARLRCSPMKGHSHVYWYRQLPEEGLKFMVYLQKENIIDESGMPKERFSAEFPKEGPSILRIQQVVRGDSAAYFCASSPTAGPNYGYTFGSGTRLTVV.